These 22 T cell receptor beta chains were sequenced from one sample in a study of T cells expressing NK-cell markers. TCRdb processed the 5' RACE reads again and assigns one entry to each CDR3 protein, with no DNA. The specimen's table records about 260,000 distinct CDR3 sequences. Material for sequencing was blood T cells: a sorted CD56 or NKG2C T cell subset, CD4+ or CD8+ T cells, or bulk PBMC T cells (not recorded which). The receptors were gathered from a man between 18 and 35 years old in good health.

The chain joins TRBV29-1 to TRBJ2-7; the D call from TCRdb, TRBD2, cannot be confirmed without DNA. The CDR3 totals 14 residues. Germline loops: CDR1 SQVTM, CDR2 ANQGSEA. CDR3 loop: CSVENGSPSYEQYF.

V gene TRBV7-3 combines with J gene TRBJ2-3; TCRdb names TRBD2, which stays unverified in the absence of DNA. This CDR3 is 17 amino acids long. The germline V gene encodes CDR1 SGHTA and CDR2 FQGTGA. The CDR3 sequence is CASSSYRLSGSTDTQYF.

The chain links TRBV20-1 to TRBJ2-3; lacking DNA, the TRBD2 call made by TCRdb goes unchecked. Germline CDR1 is DFQATT and CDR2 is SNEGSKA (reference sequence). This CDR3 has 16 residues. The CDR3 loop is CSASTGTSGRADTQYF.

This chain connects TRBV6-5 to TRBJ1-2; TCRdb picks TRBD1, but there is no DNA to check that call. CDR3 size: 13 residues. Germline V gene data show CDR1 as MNHEY and CDR2 as SVGAGI. The chain's CDR3 is CASSYTTGKSYTF.

The chain is built from TRBV29-1 and TRBJ2-3; with no DNA, the TCRdb D assignment of TRBD1 cannot be verified. The CDR3 loop spans 15 amino acids. Germline V CDR1 and CDR2: SQVTM, ANQGSEA. The CDR3 protein is CSVEPRTGSSDTQYF.

This chain links TRBV30 with TRBJ2-1. Germline assignment: CDR1 GTSNPN and CDR2 SVGIG (reference sequence). This CDR3 region has 13 residues. The CDR3 protein is CALNDRGGNEQFF.

CDR3 region: CSGGERVRGYTF. The chain uses TRBV29-1 and TRBJ1-2. CDR1 is SQVTM and CDR2 is ANQGSEA in the germline V gene. The CDR3 spans 12 residues.

The rearrangement uses TRBV10-3 and TRBJ2-1; there is no DNA to check the TCRdb D call of TRBD2. The germline CDR1 and CDR2 sequences are ENHRY and SYGVKD. This CDR3 is built from 17 residues. CDR3 loop: CAISEFSGGTIYNEQFF.

The rearrangement links TRBV6-1 to TRBJ1-1; TCRdb indicates TRBD1, and absent DNA this call remains unverified. The CDR3 covers 14 residues. Germline assignment: CDR1 MNHNS and CDR2 SASEGT. This chain's CDR3 is CASQVWRGGTEAFF.

The chain links TRBV20-1 to TRBJ2-5; the D gene TCRdb calls, TRBD2, cannot be checked with no DNA. CDR1 and CDR2 from the germline V gene are DFQATT and SNEGSKA (reference sequence). The CDR3 length is 16 residues. CDR3 loop: CSALPLKGAFEETQYF.

The chain carries TRBV25-1 and TRBJ2-3; TCRdb selects TRBD1, and the lack of DNA leaves this call unchecked. Germline lookup yields CDR1 MGHDK and CDR2 SYGVNS. CDR3 length equals 16 residues. CDR3 residues: CASSIGGTGAGDTQYF.

This rearrangement joins TRBV12-3 or TRBV12-4 to TRBJ2-1; checking the TCRdb D call of TRBD2 is not possible without DNA. The CDR3 has 15 amino acids. CDR3 protein: CASSLGLAGNNEQFF.

CDR3 amino acids: CASSQTGTIYNEQFF. The chain uses TRBV12-3 or TRBV12-4 and TRBJ2-1; TCRdb names TRBD2, which stays unverified in the absence of DNA. The CDR3 covers 15 residues.

The J gene is TRBJ1-1, the V gene TRBV27; TCRdb selects TRBD1, and the lack of DNA leaves this call unchecked. Germline V gene sequence: CDR1 MNHEY, CDR2 SMNVEV (reference sequence). The CDR3 has 16 residues. This chain's CDR3 is CASRAGQGALGTEAFF.

V usage is TRBV12-3 or TRBV12-4 and J usage is TRBJ1-1; with no DNA, the TCRdb D assignment of TRBD1 cannot be verified. CDR3 size: 15 residues. The CDR3 loop is CASSRSPGTGTEAFF.

The chain employs TRBV4-2 and TRBJ2-6; TCRdb's D call, TRBD1, is unchecked because there is no DNA. Germline CDR1 is LGHNA and CDR2 is YNFKEQ. CDR3 length: 21 residues. The CDR3 here is CASSDARDRGRYNSGANVLTF.

The CDR3 reads CSVEGPGRDGTQYF. The chain employs TRBV29-1 and TRBJ2-5; TCRdb proposes TRBD2, but this gene call is untestable without DNA. Germline lookup yields CDR1 SQVTM and CDR2 ANQGSEA. This CDR3 spans 14 amino acids. Drawing the rest from reference TRBV29-1 and TRBJ2-5, the complete variable domain is SAVISQKPSRDICQRGTSLTIQCQVDSQVTMMFWYRQQPGQSLTLIATANQGSEATYESGFVIDKFPISRPNLTFSTLTVSNMSPEDSSIYLCSVEGPGRDGTQYFGPGTRLLVL.

The chain links TRBV20-1 to TRBJ1-6. The CDR3 is 14 amino acids. CDR1 and CDR2 from the germline V gene are DFQATT and SNEGSKA (reference sequence). This chain's CDR3 is CSAARRTYNSPLHF.

The chain carries TRBV19 and TRBJ2-5; TCRdb calls TRBD1, which cannot be checked without DNA. This CDR3 is 15 amino acids long. CDR1 is LNHDA and CDR2 is SQIVND in the germline V gene (reference sequence). CDR3 sequence reads: CASSPGTGATQTQYF.

CDR3 protein: CSARDVRGDYGYTF. This chain uses TRBV20-1 with TRBJ1-2; with no DNA, the TCRdb D assignment of TRBD1 cannot be verified. CDR1 is DFQATT and CDR2 is SNEGSKA in the germline V gene (reference sequence). The CDR3 runs 14 residues.

The chain has TRBV2 and TRBJ2-7. This CDR3 is built from 12 residues. Germline V gives CDR1 SNHLY, CDR2 FYNNEI. The CDR3 region is CASSEVTLEQYF.

This chain joins TRBV29-1 and TRBJ2-3; TCRdb indicates TRBD1, and absent DNA this call remains unverified. There are 13 residues in the CDR3. The V gene's germline CDR1 is SQVTM and CDR2 ANQGSEA. CDR3: CSGGGESTDTQYF.